Below, 13 T cell receptor beta chains from the same sample are listed, as sequenced in a study of long-term antiretroviral therapy in people with HIV (dated 2022 in TCRdb). The immunoSEQ hsTCRB v3.0 assay was used at survey level resolution for TRB variable region sequencing. TCRdb's version of the immuneACCESS table is confined to in-frame rearrangements and falls short of the full clone set. An unresolved V gene accounts for under half of the shortfall where checked; the remainder is of unknown origin. The sample yields around 16,000 clones; around 94% were counted once. The ten largest account for around 4.3% of the sample. Here the sequenced sample was unsorted PBMCs, taken 6 to 6.5 years after starting antiretroviral therapy. These receptors were obtained from a woman aged 50 to 65 with HIV.

This rearrangement joins TRBV6-1 to TRBJ2-3, with 10 bases fitting TRBD2. CDR3 length equals 17 residues. The germline V gene encodes CDR1 MNHNS and CDR2 SASEGT. Losses at the gene ends were 4 bases for V and 3 bases for J; bases not matched to a gene: 10. This CDR3 reads CASSAPSLAGVTDTQYF. As DNA, the CDR3 is TGTGCCAGCAGTGCTCCCAGCCTAGCGGGAGTAACAGATACGCAGTATTTT.

Note on this clone: Different DNA sequences within this sample yield the same CDR3. The chain recombines TRBV29-1 with TRBJ2-2, with D uncertain. The ends were cut back, 5 bases at V and 1 base at J, with 2 bases in the middle. Germline V gives CDR1 SQVTM, CDR2 ANQGSEA. CDR3 length: 11 residues. The CDR3 is CSVRNTGELFF. The CDR3 DNA sequence: TGCAGCGTTCGGAACACCGGGGAGCTGTTTTTT.

The V and J genes are TRBV4-3 and TRBJ2-7; D may be TRBD2 (6 bases). The CDR3 totals 15 residues. V was shortened by 4 bases and J by 1 base, with 14 bases between the two germline ends. Per the germline V gene, CDR1 is LGHNA and CDR2 is YSLEER. The CDR3 DNA is TGCGCCAGCAGCCCCGGGGCGGGGAAGTCCTACGAGCAGTACTTC. Translating it yields CASSPGAGKSYEQYF.

V and J are TRBV7-8 and TRBJ2-3; 8 positions match TRBD1. The CDR3 is 14 residues long. V lost 6 bases and J lost 4; bases outside the gene matches: 6. Germline CDR1 SGHVS, CDR2 FQNEAQ. CDR3 residues: CASRRRGRPDTQYF. The CDR3 nucleotides are TGTGCCAGCAGACGCAGGGGGCGGCCAGATACGCAGTATTTT. Looking up the rest from reference TRBV7-8 and TRBJ2-3 gives the full variable domain: GAGVSQSPRYKVAKRGQDVALRCDPISGHVSLFWYQQALGQGPEFLTYFQNEAQLDKSGLPSDRFFAERPEGSVSTLKIQRTQQEDSAVYLCASRRRGRPDTQYFGPGTRLTVL.

The gene calls are TRBV7-6 and TRBJ2-1; no definite D call. This CDR3 region has 14 residues. Trimming cost V 4 bases and J 5 bases, with 12 bases left between them. Germline V CDR1 and CDR2: SGHVS, FNYEAQ. The CDR3, as DNA: TGTGCCAGCAGCTCGCTGCGGCCAGACAATGAGCAGTTCTTC. Translating gives CASSSLRPDNEQFF.

The chain combines TRBV7-9 with TRBJ1-1; D is ambiguous. V lost 0 bases and J lost 3, with 2 bases in between. The CDR3 sequence is 12 residues long. Germline CDR1 is SEHNR and CDR2 is FQNEAQ (reference sequence). CDR3 coding DNA: TGTGCCAGCAGCTTAGCCTACACTGAAGCTTTCTTT. It encodes CASSLAYTEAFF.

This sequence joins TRBV7-9 and TRBJ2-1; TRBD2 might be the D (6 bases). V was shortened by 1 base and J by 0 bases, with 10 bases between the two germline ends. This CDR3 spans 16 amino acids. Germline CDR1 and CDR2: SEHNR and FQNEAQ (reference sequence). This chain's CDR3 is CASSLEDGSSYNEQFF. In nucleotides, the CDR3 is TGTGCCAGCAGCTTAGAAGACGGGAGCTCCTACAATGAGCAGTTCTTC.

CDR3 region: CASRESGSQETQYF. CDR3 nucleotide sequence: TGTGCCAGTAGGGAAAGCGGGTCTCAAGAGACCCAGTACTTC. V and J are TRBV19 and TRBJ2-5; D may be TRBD2 (6 bases). In germline, CDR1 is LNHDA, CDR2 SQIVND (reference sequence). The V and J ends lost 6 bases and 2 bases respectively, with 13 bases between them. The CDR3 contains 14 residues.

This chain uses TRBV7-2 with TRBJ2-3; the D is unclear. The CDR3 is 11 residues long. V gave up 3 bases and J gave up 2 bases, with 0 bases separating them. Germline-derived CDR1 and CDR2 are SGHTA and FQGNSA. The CDR3 nucleotides read TGTGCCAGCAGCTTCACAGATACGCAGTATTTT. It encodes CASSFTDTQYF.

The rearrangement joins TRBV6-5 to TRBJ2-7; TRBD2 matches 7 bases. V lost 8 bases, J lost 3 bases, and 13 bases stayed unmatched. This CDR3 has 15 amino acids. In germline, CDR1 is MNHEY, CDR2 SVGAGI. CDR3 in amino acids: CASGPGRWEGYEQYF. As DNA, the CDR3 is TGTGCCAGCGGTCCAGGTCGGTGGGAGGGCTACGAGCAGTACTTC.

This sequence joins TRBV28 and TRBJ2-7, with D perhaps TRBD2 (6 bases). The germline CDR1 and CDR2 sequences are MDHEN and SYDVKM. CDR3 length: 16 residues. Deletions cut 4 bases from V and 2 bases from J, with 18 bases between. The CDR3 here is CASSSVGGTDPYEQYF. DNA for the CDR3: TGTGCCAGCAGTTCGGTCGGAGGGACCGACCCCTACGAGCAGTACTTC.

The chain is built from TRBV2 and TRBJ2-2; D gene ambiguous. V was trimmed by 0 bases and J by 7 bases, leaving 12 bases between them. The CDR3 covers 15 residues. Germline assignment: CDR1 SNHLY and CDR2 FYNNEI. CDR3 coding DNA: TGTGCCAGCAGTGAAGCGACGTGGGTCTACGGGGAGCTGTTTTTT. This gives the protein CASSEATWVYGELFF.

V is TRBV7-2 and J is TRBJ2-1; D could derive from TRBD1 or TRBD2 (6 bases each). CDR1 is SGHTA, CDR2 FQGNSA, per germline. This CDR3 has 17 residues. Between the trimmed V and J ends, which lost 1 base and 4 bases, there was a span of 17 bases. As DNA, the CDR3 is TGTGCCAGCAGCTTAGGAGTGACGGGGGCTACTTACAATGAGCAGTTCTTC. It translates to CASSLGVTGATYNEQFF.